This T cell receptor (beta chain) was recorded in a study of OX40 agonist ivuxolimab in advanced cancers. About the research overall: Hepatocellular carcinoma, melanoma, renal cell or head and neck cancer occurred in dose-escalation patients. Therapy given before enrollment (anti-PD-1, anti-PD-L1 or anti-CTLA-4) was allowed, and over 35% had some. The study's findings and limits: Some nonresponders additionally presented with little normalized T-cell clonal expansion. More expanded clones were found, on average, in CD8+ than in CD4+ T cells.

Points on this clone: Its antigen is not identified.

Per germline, CDR1 SGHNT and CDR2 YYREEE (reference sequence). The V gene end was trimmed by 2 bases and the J gene end by 7 bases; junction bases not matched to a gene: 5. The CDR3 contains 13 residues. TCRdb's copy holds only in-frame clones and misses some; the assay was immunoSEQ multiplex PCR. The sample holds 100,000 or so clones, about 92% seen once. The rearrangement joins TRBV5-4 to TRBJ1-1, with 7 bases matching TRBD1. The TCR sequence derives from an adult with an advanced solid tumor such as melanoma, head and neck, liver or kidney cancer. The sequences come from CD4+ or CD8+ T cells sorted from blood, collected in a trial of the OX40 agonist ivuxolimab. The CDR3 sequence: CASSFGQAYEAFF. In nucleotides, the CDR3 is TGTGCCAGCAGCTTTGGACAGGCTTATGAAGCTTTCTTT.